Listed below are T cell receptor beta chains from one sample, sequenced in a study of blood T cells in healthy people across ages. Using its own MiXCR run on the 5' RACE reads, TCRdb lists one record per CDR3 protein. The sample has some 940,000 distinct CDR3 sequences, around 29% seen once. The same specimen was also included in a second study, on T cells of mothers and their children.

Sequencing was carried out using blood. The receptors stem from a woman in her 40s in good health. Each CDR3 is given with its conserved first and last residue. The D gene is left open where the match is weak. Only some rows state a clone size, as once, few, many or a class for expanded clones.

V gene: TRBV6-5; D gene: .; J gene: TRBJ1-1; clone size: .; CDR3 protein: CASSSRGVYHMNTEAFF
V gene: TRBV5-1; D gene: TRBD2; J gene: TRBJ2-1; clone size: many; CDR3 protein: CASRLAGGNNEQFF
V gene: TRBV5-1; D gene: TRBD2; J gene: TRBJ2-7; clone size: many; CDR3 protein: CASSLGTSGPSYEQYF
V gene: TRBV5-1; D gene: TRBD2; J gene: TRBJ2-1; clone size: .; CDR3 protein: CTSSFVGAGGHEQFF
V gene: TRBV28; D gene: .; J gene: TRBJ2-5; clone size: .; CDR3 protein: CASKRGEQYF
V gene: TRBV6-6; D gene: .; J gene: TRBJ2-5; clone size: many; CDR3 protein: CASSPLDTQETQYF
V gene: TRBV15; D gene: .; J gene: TRBJ2-7; clone size: many; CDR3 protein: CATSREKGGQYF
V gene: TRBV10-3; D gene: TRBD1; J gene: TRBJ1-2; clone size: many; CDR3 protein: CAISESSGTGNYGYTF
V gene: TRBV12-3/TRBV12-4; D gene: .; J gene: .; clone size: .; CDR3 protein: CASRPPSGSSYNEQYF
V gene: TRBV2; D gene: .; J gene: TRBJ1-1; clone size: few; CDR3 protein: CASKGPRSAEAFF
V gene: TRBV30; D gene: TRBD1; J gene: TRBJ1-2; clone size: .; CDR3 protein: CAWSPTGAYGYTF
V gene: TRBV28; D gene: TRBD1; J gene: TRBJ1-1; clone size: many; CDR3 protein: CASSPGAGTGYTEAFF
V gene: TRBV29-1; D gene: TRBD1; J gene: TRBJ2-3; clone size: few; CDR3 protein: CSVAGTGESTDTQYF
V gene: TRBV5-4; D gene: .; J gene: TRBJ2-7; clone size: many; CDR3 protein: CASSPWNSQYEQYF
V gene: TRBV7-8; D gene: .; J gene: TRBJ1-2; clone size: .; CDR3 protein: CVSSGDIGGYTF
V gene: TRBV20-1; D gene: TRBD2; J gene: TRBJ2-1; clone size: .; CDR3 protein: CSAKGGAGPYYNEQFF
V gene: TRBV28; D gene: TRBD2; J gene: TRBJ2-7; clone size: few; CDR3 protein: CASSLALTGTSFREQYF
V gene: TRBV5-5; D gene: .; J gene: TRBJ2-3; clone size: few; CDR3 protein: CASSLGGGAFSGTDTQYF
V gene: TRBV7-2; D gene: TRBD1; J gene: TRBJ2-5; clone size: .; CDR3 protein: CASSLVGQGAGETQYF
V gene: TRBV7-9; D gene: TRBD1; J gene: TRBJ1-2; clone size: few; CDR3 protein: CVSSPTGGTGYTF
V gene: TRBV30; D gene: TRBD1; J gene: TRBJ2-7; clone size: .; CDR3 protein: CAWREGGGYEQYF
V gene: TRBV7-2; D gene: .; J gene: TRBJ2-3; clone size: few; CDR3 protein: CASSPWRGLSTDTQYF
V gene: TRBV7-2; D gene: TRBD2; J gene: TRBJ2-7; clone size: .; CDR3 protein: CASSGSGGPSYEQYF
V gene: TRBV24-1; D gene: .; J gene: TRBJ2-3; clone size: few; CDR3 protein: CATSDWGADSTDTQYF
V gene: TRBV12-3/TRBV12-4; D gene: .; J gene: TRBJ2-1; clone size: .; CDR3 protein: CASMVDGSSYNEQFF
V gene: TRBV7-6; D gene: .; J gene: TRBJ2-7; clone size: many; CDR3 protein: CASSPSGLNSYEQYF
V gene: TRBV3-1; D gene: .; J gene: TRBJ1-4; clone size: few; CDR3 protein: CASSQVGTANEKLFF
V gene: TRBV24-1; D gene: .; J gene: TRBJ2-2; clone size: .; CDR3 protein: CATSDQGRTANTGELFF
V gene: TRBV2; D gene: TRBD1; J gene: TRBJ2-4; clone size: many; CDR3 protein: CASSDRVYIQYF
V gene: TRBV7-2; D gene: TRBD1; J gene: TRBJ1-2; clone size: .; CDR3 protein: CASSLAHTGTGKGYTF
V gene: TRBV9; D gene: .; J gene: TRBJ2-1; clone size: many; CDR3 protein: CASSVGTPRKNEQFF
V gene: TRBV5-1; D gene: .; J gene: TRBJ1-5; clone size: few; CDR3 protein: CASSFWGGDNQPQHF
V gene: TRBV6-1; D gene: .; J gene: TRBJ1-6; clone size: .; CDR3 protein: CASSDSTSPLHF
V gene: TRBV3-1; D gene: .; J gene: TRBJ1-4; clone size: .; CDR3 protein: CASSHTTGSTNEKLFF
V gene: TRBV18; D gene: TRBD1; J gene: TRBJ2-7; clone size: once; CDR3 protein: CASLPGTGGREQYF
V gene: TRBV28; D gene: TRBD1; J gene: TRBJ1-6; clone size: many; CDR3 protein: CASSFGTAYNSPLHF
V gene: TRBV5-5; D gene: .; J gene: TRBJ1-1; clone size: once; CDR3 protein: CTSSIRPADMNTEAFF
V gene: TRBV5-1; D gene: TRBD1; J gene: TRBJ2-6; clone size: .; CDR3 protein: CASSLADRGALSGANVLNF
V gene: TRBV28; D gene: .; J gene: TRBJ1-2; clone size: few; CDR3 protein: CASVRNYGYTF
V gene: TRBV12-3/TRBV12-4; D gene: .; J gene: TRBJ2-5; clone size: many; CDR3 protein: CASRRSLRGPKQETQYF
V gene: TRBV7-9; D gene: TRBD1; J gene: .; clone size: few; CDR3 protein: CASSQTAGQVLHEQYF